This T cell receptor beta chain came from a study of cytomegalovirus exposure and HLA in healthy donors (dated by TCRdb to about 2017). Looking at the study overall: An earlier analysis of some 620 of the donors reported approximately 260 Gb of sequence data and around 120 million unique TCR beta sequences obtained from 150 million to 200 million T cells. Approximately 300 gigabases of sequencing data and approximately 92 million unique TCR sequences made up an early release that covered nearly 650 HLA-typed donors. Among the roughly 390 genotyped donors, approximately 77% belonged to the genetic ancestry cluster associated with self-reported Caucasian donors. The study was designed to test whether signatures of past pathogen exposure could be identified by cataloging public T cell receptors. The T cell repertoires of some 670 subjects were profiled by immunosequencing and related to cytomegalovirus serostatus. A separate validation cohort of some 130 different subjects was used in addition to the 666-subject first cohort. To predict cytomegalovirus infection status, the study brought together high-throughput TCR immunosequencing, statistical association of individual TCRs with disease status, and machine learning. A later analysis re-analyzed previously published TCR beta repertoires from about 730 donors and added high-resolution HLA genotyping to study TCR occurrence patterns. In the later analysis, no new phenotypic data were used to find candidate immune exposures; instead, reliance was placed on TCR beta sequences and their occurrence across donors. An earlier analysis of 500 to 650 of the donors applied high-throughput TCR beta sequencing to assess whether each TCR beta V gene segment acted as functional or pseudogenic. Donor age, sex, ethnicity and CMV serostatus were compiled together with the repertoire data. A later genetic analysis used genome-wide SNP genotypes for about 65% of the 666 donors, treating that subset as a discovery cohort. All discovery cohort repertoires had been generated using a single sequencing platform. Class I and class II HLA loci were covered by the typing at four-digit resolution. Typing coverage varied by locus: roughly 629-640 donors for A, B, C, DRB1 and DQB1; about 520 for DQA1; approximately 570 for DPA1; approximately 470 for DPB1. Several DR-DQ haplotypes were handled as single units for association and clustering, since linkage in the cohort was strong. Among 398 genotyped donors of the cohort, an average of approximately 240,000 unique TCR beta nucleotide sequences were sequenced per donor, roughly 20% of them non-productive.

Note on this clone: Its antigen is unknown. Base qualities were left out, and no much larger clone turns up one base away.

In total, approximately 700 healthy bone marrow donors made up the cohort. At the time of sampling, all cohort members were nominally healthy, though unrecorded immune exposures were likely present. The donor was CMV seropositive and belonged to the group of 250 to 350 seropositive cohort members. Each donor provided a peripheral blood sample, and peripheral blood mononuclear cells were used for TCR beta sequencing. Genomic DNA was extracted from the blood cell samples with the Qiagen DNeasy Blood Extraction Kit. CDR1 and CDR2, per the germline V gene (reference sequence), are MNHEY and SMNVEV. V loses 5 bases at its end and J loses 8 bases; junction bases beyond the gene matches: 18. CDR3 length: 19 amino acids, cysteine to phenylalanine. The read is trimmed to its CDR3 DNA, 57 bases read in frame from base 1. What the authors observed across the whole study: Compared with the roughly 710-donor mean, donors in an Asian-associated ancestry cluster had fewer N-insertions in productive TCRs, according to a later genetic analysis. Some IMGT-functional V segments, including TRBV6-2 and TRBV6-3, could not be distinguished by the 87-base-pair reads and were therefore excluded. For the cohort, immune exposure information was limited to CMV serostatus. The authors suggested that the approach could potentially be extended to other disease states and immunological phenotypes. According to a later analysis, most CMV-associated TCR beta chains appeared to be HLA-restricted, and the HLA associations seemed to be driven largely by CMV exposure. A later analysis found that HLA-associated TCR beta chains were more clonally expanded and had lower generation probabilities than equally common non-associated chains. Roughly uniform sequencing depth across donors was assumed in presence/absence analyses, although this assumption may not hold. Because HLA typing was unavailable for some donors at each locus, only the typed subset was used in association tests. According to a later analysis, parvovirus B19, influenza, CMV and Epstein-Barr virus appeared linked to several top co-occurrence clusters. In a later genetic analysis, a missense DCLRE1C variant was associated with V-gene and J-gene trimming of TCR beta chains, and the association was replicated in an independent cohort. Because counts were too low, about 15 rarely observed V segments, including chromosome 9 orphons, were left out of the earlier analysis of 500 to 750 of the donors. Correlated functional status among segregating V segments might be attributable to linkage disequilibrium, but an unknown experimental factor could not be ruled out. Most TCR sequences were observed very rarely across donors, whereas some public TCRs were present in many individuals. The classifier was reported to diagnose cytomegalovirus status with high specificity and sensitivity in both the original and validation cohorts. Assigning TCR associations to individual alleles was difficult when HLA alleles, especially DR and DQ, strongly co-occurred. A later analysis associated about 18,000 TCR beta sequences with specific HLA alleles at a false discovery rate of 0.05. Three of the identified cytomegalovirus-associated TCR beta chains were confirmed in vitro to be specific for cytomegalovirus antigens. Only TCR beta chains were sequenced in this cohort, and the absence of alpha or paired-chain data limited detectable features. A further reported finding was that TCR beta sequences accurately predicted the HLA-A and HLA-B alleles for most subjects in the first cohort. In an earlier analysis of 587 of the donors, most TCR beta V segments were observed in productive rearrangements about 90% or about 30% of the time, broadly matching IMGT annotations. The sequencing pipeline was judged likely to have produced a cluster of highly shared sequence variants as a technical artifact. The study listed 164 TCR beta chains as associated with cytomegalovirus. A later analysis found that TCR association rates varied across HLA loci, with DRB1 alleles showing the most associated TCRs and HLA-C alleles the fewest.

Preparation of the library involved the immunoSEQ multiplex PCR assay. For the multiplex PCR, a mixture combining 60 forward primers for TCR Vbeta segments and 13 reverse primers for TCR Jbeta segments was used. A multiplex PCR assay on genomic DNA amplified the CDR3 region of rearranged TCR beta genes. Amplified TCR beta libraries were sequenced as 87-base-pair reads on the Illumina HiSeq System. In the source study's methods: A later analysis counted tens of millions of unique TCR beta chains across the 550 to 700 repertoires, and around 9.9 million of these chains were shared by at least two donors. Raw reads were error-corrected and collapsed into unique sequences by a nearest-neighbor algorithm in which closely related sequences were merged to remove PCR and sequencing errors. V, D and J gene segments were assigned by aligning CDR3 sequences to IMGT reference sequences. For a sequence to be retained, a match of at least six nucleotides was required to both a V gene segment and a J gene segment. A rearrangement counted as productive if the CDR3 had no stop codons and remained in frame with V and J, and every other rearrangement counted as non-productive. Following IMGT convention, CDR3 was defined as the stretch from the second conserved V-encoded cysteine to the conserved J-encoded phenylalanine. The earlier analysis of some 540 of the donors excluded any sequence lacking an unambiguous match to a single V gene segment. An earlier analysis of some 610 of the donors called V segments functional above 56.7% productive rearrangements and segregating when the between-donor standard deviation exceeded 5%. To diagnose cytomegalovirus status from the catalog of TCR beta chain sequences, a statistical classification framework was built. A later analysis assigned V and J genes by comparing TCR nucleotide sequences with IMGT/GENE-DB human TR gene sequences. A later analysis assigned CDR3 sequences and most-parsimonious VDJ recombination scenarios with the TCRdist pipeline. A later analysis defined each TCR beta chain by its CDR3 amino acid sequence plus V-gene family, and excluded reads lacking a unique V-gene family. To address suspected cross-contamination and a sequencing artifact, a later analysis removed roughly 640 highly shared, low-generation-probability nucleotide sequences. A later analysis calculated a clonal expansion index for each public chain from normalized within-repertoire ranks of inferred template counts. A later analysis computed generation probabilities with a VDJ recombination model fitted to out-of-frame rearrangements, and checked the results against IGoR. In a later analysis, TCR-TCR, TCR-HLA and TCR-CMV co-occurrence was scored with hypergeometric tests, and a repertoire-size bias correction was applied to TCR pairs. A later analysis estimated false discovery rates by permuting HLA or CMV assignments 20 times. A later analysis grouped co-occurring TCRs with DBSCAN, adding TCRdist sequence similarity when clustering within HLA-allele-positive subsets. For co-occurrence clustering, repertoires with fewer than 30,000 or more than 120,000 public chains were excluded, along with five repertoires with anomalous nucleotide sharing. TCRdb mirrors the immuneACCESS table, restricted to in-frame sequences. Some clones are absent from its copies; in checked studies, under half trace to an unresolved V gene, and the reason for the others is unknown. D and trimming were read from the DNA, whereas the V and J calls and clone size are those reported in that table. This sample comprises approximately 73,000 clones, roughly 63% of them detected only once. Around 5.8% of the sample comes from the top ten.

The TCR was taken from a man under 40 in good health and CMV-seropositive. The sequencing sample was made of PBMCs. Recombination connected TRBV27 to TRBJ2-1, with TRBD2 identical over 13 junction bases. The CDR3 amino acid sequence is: CASSPDLPILAGGWDEQFF. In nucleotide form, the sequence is TGTGCCAGCAGTCCCGATCTCCCAATACTAGCGGGAGGGTGGGATGAGCAGTTCTTC.